This T cell receptor beta chain derives from a study of blood T cell repertoires in COVID-19. For the study at large: In each case, the material was cDNA or gDNA derived from T cells, B-cell-depleted T cells, or PBMCs.

From germline, CDR1 is SGHAT and CDR2 FQNNGV. The CDR3 is 16 residues long. V was clipped by 5 bases and J by 3 bases; unmatched bases: 10. The data were produced by immunoSEQ multiplex PCR, yet TCRdb's version contains in-frame clones alone and is incomplete. The sample has roughly 200,000 clones; approximately 90% are singletons. The clonotype originates from a man aged 30 to 39 who had recovered from COVID-19. The source material was PBMCs or T cells enriched from blood (not recorded which). The chain carries TRBV11-2 and TRBJ2-1, with 7 bases that match TRBD2. As DNA, the CDR3 is TGTGCCAGCAGCGAGACTTCTAGCGGTTACTACAATGAGCAGTTCTTC. This sequence encodes CASSETSSGYYNEQFF.